These T cell receptor beta chains were read from a single sample in a study of cytomegalovirus exposure and HLA in healthy donors. Here immunoSEQ multiplex PCR was the method, and the copy in TCRdb shows in-frame clones only, minus some. Of about 120,000 clones in the sample, over 8.5% were seen once. Sequencing input: PBMCs. The receptors come from a middle-aged woman in good health and CMV-seropositive. Both conserved end residues are part of each CDR3. D genes are given only for firm matches. Only some rows state a clone size, as once, few, many or a class for expanded clones.

d_gene: -
j_gene: TRBJ1-2
v_gene: TRBV29-1
abundance: -
CDR3nt: TGCAGCGCCCGGGGGTCGGGAGGCTACACCTTC
CDR3aa: CSARGSGGYTF

d_gene: TRBD1
j_gene: TRBJ1-6
v_gene: TRBV9
abundance: few
CDR3nt: TGTGCCAGCAGCGTAGAGGTGACAGGGGGCTTAAATTCACCCCTCCACTTT
CDR3aa: CASSVEVTGGLNSPLHF

d_gene: -
j_gene: TRBJ1-2
v_gene: TRBV6-1
abundance: few
CDR3nt: TGTGCCAGCAGTGAAGCGCCGGGAGGGTCTGGCTATGGCTACACCTTC
CDR3aa: CASSEAPGGSGYGYTF

d_gene: TRBD2
j_gene: TRBJ2-1
v_gene: TRBV6-4
abundance: few
CDR3nt: TGTGCCAGCAGTGTGGCTAGCGGGAACTACAATGAGCAGTTCTTC
CDR3aa: CASSVASGNYNEQFF

d_gene: TRBD1
j_gene: TRBJ2-7
v_gene: TRBV6-1
abundance: -
CDR3nt: TGTGCCAGTCCCCGGGACAGGGGGCCCTACGAGCAGTACTTC
CDR3aa: CASPRDRGPYEQYF

d_gene: -
j_gene: TRBJ2-3
v_gene: TRBV4-1
abundance: few
CDR3nt: TGCGCCAGCAGCCAAACCGGTCTCGATACGCAGTATTTT
CDR3aa: CASSQTGLDTQYF

d_gene: -
j_gene: TRBJ2-3
v_gene: TRBV27
abundance: -
CDR3nt: TGTGCCAGCAGGGTGGACACATCTAGCACAGATACGCAGTATTTT
CDR3aa: CASRVDTSSTDTQYF

d_gene: -
j_gene: TRBJ1-4
v_gene: TRBV5-1
abundance: few
CDR3nt: TGCGCCAGCAGCTCTAAGGGGACTGGGGATGAAAAACTGTTTTTT
CDR3aa: CASSSKGTGDEKLFF

d_gene: -
j_gene: TRBJ2-6
v_gene: TRBV6-5
abundance: few
CDR3nt: TGTGCCAGCAGTTACTCGGGGGGATTGGGGGCCAACGTCCTGACTTTC
CDR3aa: CASSYSGGLGANVLTF

d_gene: TRBD2
j_gene: TRBJ2-5
v_gene: TRBV7-2
abundance: few
CDR3nt: TGTGCCAGCAGCCTTAGCGGGGGAGGCTCCCCAGAGACCCAGTACTTC
CDR3aa: CASSLSGGGSPETQYF

d_gene: TRBD1
j_gene: TRBJ2-5
v_gene: TRBV7-8
abundance: few
CDR3nt: TGTGCCAGCAGCCGTGACAGGGGAGGTGAGACCCAGTACTTC
CDR3aa: CASSRDRGGETQYF

d_gene: TRBD1
j_gene: TRBJ2-7
v_gene: TRBV5-1
abundance: few
CDR3nt: TGCGCCAGCAGCTTTTCCCGGACAGGGGCGAGGGACGAGCAGTACTTC
CDR3aa: CASSFSRTGARDEQYF

d_gene: TRBD1
j_gene: TRBJ2-7
v_gene: TRBV29-1
abundance: -
CDR3nt: TGCAGCGTTGGGACAGGGGGCTACGAGCAGTACTTC
CDR3aa: CSVGTGGYEQYF

d_gene: -
j_gene: TRBJ1-2
v_gene: TRBV5-6
abundance: -
CDR3nt: TGTGCCAGCAGCCCCCCGGGACAAGTAGTTTATGGCTACACCTTC
CDR3aa: CASSPPGQVVYGYTF

d_gene: TRBD1
j_gene: TRBJ2-3
v_gene: TRBV5-1
abundance: -
CDR3nt: TGCGCCAGCAGCTTGGTGAGCGGACAGGGAACAGATACGCAGTATTTT
CDR3aa: CASSLVSGQGTDTQYF

d_gene: -
j_gene: TRBJ2-7
v_gene: TRBV28
abundance: few
CDR3nt: TGTGCCAGCAGTTTAGAGGGTTGGTCGGGGTCGGACGAGCAGTACTTC
CDR3aa: CASSLEGWSGSDEQYF

d_gene: -
j_gene: TRBJ2-2
v_gene: TRBV5-1
abundance: few
CDR3nt: TGCGCCAGCAGCCCGTCGGGACAAAACACCGGGGAGCTGTTTTTT
CDR3aa: CASSPSGQNTGELFF

d_gene: -
j_gene: TRBJ2-3
v_gene: TRBV2
abundance: few
CDR3nt: TGTGCCAGCAGCGGGATAGGGGGAACAGATACGCAGTATTTT
CDR3aa: CASSGIGGTDTQYF

d_gene: TRBD1
j_gene: TRBJ2-2
v_gene: TRBV4-1
abundance: few
CDR3nt: TGCGCCAGCAGCCAAGATCCAGGGGGTGATACCGGGGAGCTGTTTTTT
CDR3aa: CASSQDPGGDTGELFF

d_gene: -
j_gene: TRBJ1-1
v_gene: TRBV12-5
abundance: -
CDR3nt: TGTGCTAGTGGTTCCGTTTCAGGGACTGAAGCTTTCTTT
CDR3aa: CASGSVSGTEAFF

d_gene: TRBD1
j_gene: TRBJ1-4
v_gene: TRBV30
abundance: few
CDR3nt: TGTGCCTGGAGTGTACAAGGGGGACAGGGGGGTGAAAAACTGTTTTTT
CDR3aa: CAWSVQGGQGGEKLFF

d_gene: TRBD1
j_gene: TRBJ1-3
v_gene: TRBV9
abundance: -
CDR3nt: TGTGCCAGCAGCGCGACGATACCGGGGACAGGGCAACACTCTGGAAACACCATATATTTT
CDR3aa: CASSATIPGTGQHSGNTIYF

d_gene: -
j_gene: TRBJ1-5
v_gene: TRBV27
abundance: few
CDR3nt: TGTGCCAGCAGTTTGAGGCAGGGCGATCAGCCCCAGCATTTT
CDR3aa: CASSLRQGDQPQHF

d_gene: TRBD2
j_gene: TRBJ2-2
v_gene: TRBV5-1
abundance: -
CDR3nt: TGCGCCAGCAAGAGCGGGACGAACACCGGGGAGCTGTTTTTT
CDR3aa: CASKSGTNTGELFF

d_gene: TRBD2
j_gene: TRBJ2-2
v_gene: TRBV19
abundance: few
CDR3nt: TGTGCCAGTAGTATTCCCTCACTAGCGGGGTCGAACACCGGGGAGCTGTTTTTT
CDR3aa: CASSIPSLAGSNTGELFF

d_gene: -
j_gene: TRBJ2-5
v_gene: TRBV5-6
abundance: once
CDR3nt: TGTGTCAGCAGCCTTCAGGACACGTCCGCGGAGCAGTACTTC
CDR3aa: CVSSLQDTSAEQYF

d_gene: -
j_gene: TRBJ1-1
v_gene: TRBV9
abundance: -
CDR3nt: TGTGCCAGCAGCGTAGGAGGAGTGAACACTGAAGCTTTCTTT
CDR3aa: CASSVGGVNTEAFF